This T cell receptor (beta chain) was recovered during a study of blood T cell repertoires in COVID-19. About the study: Some COVID-19 samples were acute and others convalescent; all came from the United States, Italy and Spain. T cells, B-cell-depleted T cells, or PBMCs supplied cDNA or gDNA.

In the original analysis: Cell counts per sample came from amplifying reference gene primers. Sequencing was performed with immunoSEQ multiplex PCR; in TCRdb, only in-frame clones are kept and a portion is missing. D and trimming were read from the DNA, whereas the V and J calls and clone size are those reported in that table. The table shows fewer than 250,000 clones, with 75% to 85% occurring only once. The CDR3 is 14 residues long. Germline V gene data show CDR1 as MNHEY and CDR2 as SVGAGI. The ends were cut back, 5 bases at V and 0 bases at J, with 10 bases in the middle. The V call is TRBV6-5, the J call TRBJ2-5; D call uncertain. This receptor was identified in a woman between 65 and 79 years old with acute or convalescent COVID-19. Sequences were obtained from peripheral blood. CDR3 residues: CASSRHSNQETQYF. The CDR3 nucleotides are TGTGCCAGCAGTCGTCACTCAAACCAAGAGACCCAGTACTTC.